This T cell receptor (beta chain) was captured by sequencing in a study of CD8+ T cells in alopecia areata. Study in general: Treated patients received oral tofacitinib, 5 to 10 mg twice daily.

The authors sorted CD4+ and CD8+ T cells from PBMCs. cDNA prepared by RNA extraction and subsequent reverse transcription served as the template for sequencing. Libraries were prepared by immunoSEQ multiplex PCR; TCRdb keeps only in-frame clonotypes and omits some of them. Of 69,000 or so clones listed, about three fifths are singletons. The study's findings and limits: Lesional scalp displayed greater clonality than normal scalp, most notably in alopecia totalis/universalis.

The CDR3 has 16 residues. V dropped 5 bases and J dropped 6 bases, with 24 bases sitting between them. The germline gives CDR1 GTSNPN, CDR2 SVGIG (reference sequence). A remark on this clone: Antigen unknown.

Sequencing used CD8+ T cells sorted from blood, obtained at week 0. The sequence was collected from a human donor with alopecia areata. V gene TRBV30 combines with J gene TRBJ2-3; D may be TRBD1 (6 bases). CDR3 DNA: TGTGCCTGGTCGATTCCCCGGGACAAGTCGAGGGATACGCAGTATTTT. Its translation: CAWSIPRDKSRDTQYF.